This T cell receptor beta chain emerged from a study of T cells in Graves' hyperthyroidism and ophthalmopathy. The CDR3 regions of TCR beta were amplified from RNA transcripts. RT-PCR in the first round (using the HTBI primer set) targeted the TCR CDR3. Via MiXCR, TCRdb re-called the multiplex PCR reads, giving one row per CDR3 protein. The sample holds hundreds of thousands of distinct CDR3 sequences, around 38% seen once. This clonotype was seen only a few times. This TCR was sampled from a man aged 18 to 29 with Graves' hyperthyroidism. The sequencing sample was made of blood.

Written as DNA, the CDR3 is TGTGCCACCGGGACAGGGGGCAACGAGCAGTACTTC. It encodes CATGTGGNEQYF. V usage is TRBV10-3 and J usage is TRBJ2-7, with 12 bases lining up with TRBD1. J gave up 5 bases and V 10 bases, and 3 bases lay outside the gene matches. The V gene's germline CDR1 is ENHRY and CDR2 SYGVKD. This CDR3 region has 12 residues.